One T cell receptor beta chain is described in this entry. The data were obtained in a study of blood T cell repertoires in COVID-19. Study-level information: Sources were T cells, B-cell-depleted T cells, or PBMCs; the material itself was cDNA or gDNA.

Participants were aged 18 to 89 years from roughly 26 US areas. Participants' reported clinical history set cohort assignment. In the authors' methods: Researchers report that nucleated cell counts were estimated from reference gene primer amplification. Measured with immunoSEQ multiplex PCR; TCRdb has only the in-frame clones, and not every one. The V and J calls and clone size come from that table; D and trimming were worked out from the DNA. The sample holds approximately 190,000 clones, 84% seen once. Germline values: CDR1 KGHSH, CDR2 LQKENI. V was cut by 3 bases and J by 7 bases, with 10 bases left in between. The CDR3 is 12 amino acids.

The sequenced sample consisted of PBMCs or T cells enriched from blood (not recorded which). This clonotype was sampled from a woman aged 25 to 39 who had been exposed to COVID-19. The chain employs TRBV18 and TRBJ2-7; D perhaps matches TRBD2 (5 bases). CDR3 sequence: CASSPGVMEQYF. CDR3 sequence (DNA): TGTGCCAGCTCACCGGGAGTTATGGAGCAGTACTTC.